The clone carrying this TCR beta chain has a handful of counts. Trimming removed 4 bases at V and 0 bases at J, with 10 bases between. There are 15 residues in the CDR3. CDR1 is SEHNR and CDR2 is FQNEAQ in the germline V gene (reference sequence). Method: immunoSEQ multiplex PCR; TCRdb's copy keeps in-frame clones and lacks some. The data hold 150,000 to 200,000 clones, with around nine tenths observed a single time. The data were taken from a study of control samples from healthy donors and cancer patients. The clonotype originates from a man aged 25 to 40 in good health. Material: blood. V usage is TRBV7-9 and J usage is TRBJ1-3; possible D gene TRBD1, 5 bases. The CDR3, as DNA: TGTGCCAGCAGCTCCTCCGGGACCTCTGGAAACACCATATATTTT. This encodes CASSSSGTSGNTIYF.